These 24 T cell receptor beta chains were sequenced from one sample in a study of OX40 agonist ivuxolimab in advanced cancers. The method was immunoSEQ multiplex PCR; TCRdb's version includes in-frame clones alone and lacks a portion of them. The data show about 120,000 clones, with around 87% seen just once and under 0.7% held by the top ten. The sequences come from CD4+ or CD8+ T cells sorted from blood, collected in a trial of the OX40 agonist ivuxolimab. These receptors all come from an adult with an advanced solid tumor such as melanoma, head and neck, liver or kidney cancer.

The rearrangement links TRBV6-5 to TRBJ1-2; 9 bases agree with TRBD1. The V and J ends lost 7 bases and 8 bases, in that order; junction bases with no gene match: 5. Germline lookup yields CDR1 MNHEY and CDR2 SVGAGI. This CDR3 has 12 amino acids. The DNA for the CDR3 is TGTGCCAGCATGACAGGGGGTGAAGGCTACACCTTC. The encoded protein is CASMTGGEGYTF.

The chain combines TRBV29-1 with TRBJ1-3; D remains ambiguous. Trimming pared 3 bases from V and 2 bases from J, leaving 5 bases between. The CDR3 has 12 amino acids. CDR1 is SQVTM and CDR2 is ANQGSEA in the germline V gene. The CDR3 sequence is CSVDSTGNTIYF. CDR3 sequence (DNA): TGCAGCGTTGACTCAACTGGAAACACCATATATTTT.

J is TRBJ1-3 and V is TRBV6-1; 7 bases map to TRBD1. CDR1 and CDR2 from the germline V gene are MNHNS and SASEGT. CDR3 length equals 15 residues. The V and J ends lost 11 bases and 3 bases, in that order; junction bases with no gene match: 13. CDR3 loop: CAGERNRGFGNTIYF. The CDR3 region has the DNA TGTGCCGGCGAAAGAAACAGGGGATTTGGAAACACCATATATTTT.

V usage is TRBV11-2 and J usage is TRBJ1-4; the D is unclear. Germline-derived CDR1 and CDR2 are SGHAT and FQNNGV. The CDR3 sequence is 14 residues long. The V gene lost 3 bases and the J gene lost 7 bases, with 12 bases spanning the gap. CDR3 loop: CASSFRGRFEKLFF. In DNA form, the CDR3 reads TGTGCCAGCAGCTTTCGGGGTAGGTTTGAAAAACTGTTTTTT. Using reference TRBV11-2 and TRBJ1-4 for the parts outside the CDR3, the full variable domain is EAGVAQSPRYKIIEKRQSVAFWCNPISGHATLYWYQQILGQGPKLLIQFQNNGVVDDSQLPKDRFSAERLKGVDSTLKIQPAKLEDSAVYLCASSFRGRFEKLFFGSGTQLSVL.

The chain links TRBV5-1 to TRBJ2-3, with D perhaps TRBD1 (7 bases). The CDR3 has 18 amino acids. CDR1 SGHRS and CDR2 YFSETQ come from the germline V gene. V gave up 0 bases and J gave up 3 bases, with 20 bases separating them. CDR3 loop: CASSLGGPTGLATDTQYF. The CDR3, as DNA: TGCGCCAGCAGCTTGGGGGGTCCGACAGGGCTAGCGACAGATACGCAGTATTTT.

This clone was found once. The chain joins TRBV9 to TRBJ2-1; 7 bases map to TRBD2. The CDR3 runs 16 residues. Germline V gene lookup returns CDR1 SGDLS and CDR2 YYNGEE. Losses at the gene ends were 0 bases for V and 4 bases for J; bases not matched to a gene: 7. The CDR3 region is CASSVGMSRGYNEQFF. DNA for the CDR3: TGTGCCAGCAGCGTAGGGATGTCGCGGGGGTACAATGAGCAGTTCTTC.

This chain connects TRBV19 to TRBJ2-7; 11 bases are shared with TRBD1. V lost 6 bases, J lost 6 bases, and 7 bases stayed unmatched. The germline gives CDR1 LNHDA, CDR2 SQIVND (reference sequence). This CDR3 has 14 residues. The CDR3 here is CASSQDRGRFEQYF. The CDR3 bases are TGTGCCAGTAGCCAGGACAGGGGGCGCTTCGAGCAGTACTTC.

The chain has TRBV9 and TRBJ2-6, with unresolved D. Trimming stripped 0 bases from V and 0 bases from J, with 4 bases between. The CDR3 contains 15 residues. Per the germline V gene, CDR1 is SGDLS and CDR2 is YYNGEE. Here the CDR3 reads CASSVGGSGANVLTF. CDR3 nucleotide sequence: TGTGCCAGCAGCGTAGGGGGCTCTGGGGCCAACGTCCTGACTTTC.

The rearrangement uses TRBV30 and TRBJ2-1, with TRBD2 matching over 10 bases. The CDR3 contains 13 residues. Germline V gene data show CDR1 as GTSNPN and CDR2 as SVGIG (reference sequence). Trimming took 5 bases from V and 7 from J; bases not matched to a gene: 5. CDR3: CAWVAGGLNEQFF. In DNA, the CDR3 is TGTGCCTGGGTAGCGGGGGGCCTGAATGAGCAGTTCTTC.

This clone was seen just once. The chain recombines TRBV5-4 with TRBJ2-3; no reliable D call. CDR1 and CDR2 (germline): SGHNT, YYREEE (reference sequence). The germline V and J ends were trimmed by 1 base and 1 base, with 4 bases remaining between them. This CDR3 spans 13 amino acids. For the CDR3, the DNA is TGTGCCAGCAGCTTGAGTGGCACAGATACGCAGTATTTT. Translation gives CASSLSGTDTQYF.

This chain links TRBV15 with TRBJ2-2; D perhaps matches TRBD2 (6 bases). This CDR3 is built from 15 residues. V dropped 0 bases and J dropped 8 bases, with 13 bases sitting between them. Germline V gene data show CDR1 as LNHNV and CDR2 as YYDKDF (reference sequence). CDR3 loop: CATSRDWGGGGELFF. In DNA, the CDR3 is TGTGCCACCAGCAGAGATTGGGGTGGAGGGGGGGAGCTGTTTTTT.

Remarks on this clone: Since no conserved phenylalanine or tryptophan closes the CDR3, a read error is the likely cause. Because the CDR3's place on the DNA is in doubt, the DNA is left out and the CDR3 is given as listed by TCRdb. The chain recombines TRBV7-2 with TRBJ2-3; the table names TRBD1, a call not compared with the DNA. The germline V gene has CDR1 SGHTA and CDR2 FQGNSA. The CDR3 totals 12 residues, both ends included. CDR3 residues: CASSRGGLGLRL.

This chain connects TRBV7-2 to TRBJ2-5; possible D gene TRBD1, 5 bases. The CDR3 runs 15 residues. Germline CDR1 SGHTA, CDR2 FQGNSA. V was trimmed by 2 bases and J by 0 bases, leaving 10 bases between them. Here the CDR3 DNA reads TGTGCCAGCAGCTTACAGGGAACTCACCAAGAGACCCAGTACTTC. Translated: CASSLQGTHQETQYF.

The chain is built from TRBV9 and TRBJ1-2; D remains ambiguous. CDR1 and CDR2 from the germline V gene are SGDLS and YYNGEE. CDR3 size: 15 residues. With 0 bases removed from V and 2 bases from J, the gap between germline ends came to 11 bases. The DNA of the CDR3 is TGTGCCAGCAGCGTAGGGCTGGGAGAAAACTATGGCTACACCTTC. Translation gives CASSVGLGENYGYTF.

This clone was seen only a few times. The V call is TRBV7-2, the J call TRBJ1-5; possibly TRBD1 for D (6 bases). V lost 5 bases, J lost 3 bases, and 8 bases lay in between. This CDR3 spans 13 amino acids. Germline CDR1 and CDR2: SGHTA and FQGNSA. The CDR3 nucleotides read TGTGCCAGCAGCGGACAGCCCAATCAGCCCCAGCATTTT. Amino acid sequence: CASSGQPNQPQHF.

V gene TRBV28 combines with J gene TRBJ1-2, with D uncertain. Germline CDR1 reads MDHEN; CDR2 reads SYDVKM. V dropped 8 bases and J dropped 4 bases, with 17 bases sitting between them. This CDR3 comprises 14 residues. CDR3 protein: CASSSEGWGYGYTF. Written as DNA, the CDR3 is TGTGCCAGCTCCTCTGAGGGCTGGGGCTATGGCTACACCTTC.

The J gene is TRBJ2-3, the V gene TRBV5-4, with D maybe TRBD2 (7 bases). Trimming took 9 bases from V and 4 from J, leaving 21 bases between them. CDR3 length equals 15 residues. CDR1 is SGHNT, CDR2 YYREEE, per germline (reference sequence). The CDR3 DNA sequence: TGTGCCACTCAACCCGGGGGGCTGGGGGCAGATACGCAGTATTTT. Its translation: CATQPGGLGADTQYF.

CDR3 nucleotide sequence: TGTGCCAGCATCCCTCTGGGTTCGGCAGGTGAAAAACTGTTTTTT. Translated, it gives CASIPLGSAGEKLFF. The rearrangement uses TRBV2 and TRBJ1-4; D is ambiguous. The CDR3 consists of 15 residues. Germline V gene data show CDR1 as SNHLY and CDR2 as FYNNEI. Trimming left V 7 bases short and J 7 bases short, with 19 bases between.

The chain couples TRBV6-6 to TRBJ1-3; D perhaps matches TRBD1 (5 bases). CDR1 and CDR2 from the germline V gene are MNHNY and SVGAGI (reference sequence). V dropped 2 bases and J dropped 8 bases, with 10 bases sitting between them. The CDR3 loop spans 13 amino acids. The chain's CDR3 is CASSYLGGDTIYF. For the CDR3, the DNA is TGTGCCAGCAGTTACCTTGGGGGGGACACCATATATTTT.

The chain links TRBV30 to TRBJ2-3; no clear D gene. From germline, CDR1 is GTSNPN and CDR2 SVGIG (reference sequence). The CDR3 spans 14 residues. The ends were cut back, 2 bases at V and 3 bases at J, with 12 bases in the middle. The CDR3 is CAWSKGIGTDTQYF. Here the CDR3 DNA reads TGTGCCTGGAGTAAGGGAATAGGGACAGATACGCAGTATTTT.

The V gene is TRBV7-9, the J gene TRBJ2-1; 8 bases match TRBD1. V dropped 5 bases and J dropped 6; count of bases not matched to a gene: 12. The CDR3 length is 16 residues. From germline, CDR1 is SEHNR and CDR2 FQNEAQ (reference sequence). The CDR3 sequence: CASSQDRVWSSNEQFF. The CDR3 nucleotides read TGTGCCAGCAGCCAGGACAGGGTGTGGTCTAGCAATGAGCAGTTCTTC.

The chain carries TRBV2 and TRBJ1-1, with D unclear. V was shortened by 4 bases and J by 0 bases, with 6 bases between the two germline ends. Germline-derived CDR1 and CDR2 are SNHLY and FYNNEI. This CDR3 comprises 13 residues. CDR3 DNA: TGTGCCAGCAGTGCTGAAGTGAACACTGAAGCTTTCTTT. Its translation is CASSAEVNTEAFF.

The J gene is TRBJ1-3, the V gene TRBV4-3, with D unclear. The germline gives CDR1 LGHNA, CDR2 YSLEER. The germline V and J ends were trimmed by 0 bases and 4 bases, with 7 bases remaining between them. The CDR3 covers 14 residues. The CDR3 protein is CASSQEGRGNTIYF. The CDR3 nucleotides read TGCGCCAGCAGCCAAGAGGGCAGGGGAAACACCATATATTTT.

This chain links TRBV18 with TRBJ2-3; D not certain. Germline CDR1 KGHSH, CDR2 LQKENI. The CDR3 consists of 12 residues. V lost 4 bases, J lost 2 bases, and 4 bases lay in between. The CDR3 reads CASSLYTDTQYF. CDR3 bases: TGTGCCAGCTCACTATACACAGATACGCAGTATTTT.